This paragraph reports one T cell receptor (beta chain). As yet, its antigen is unknown. PCR involved 60 Vbeta and 13 Jbeta primers. Original data processing: A later analysis counted about 80 million unique TCR beta chains, some 12 million shared. Profiled with immunoSEQ multiplex PCR; TCRdb holds only in-frame clones, not every one. V and J calls and clone size are those listed in that table; D and trimming were worked out from the DNA. This table has around 90,000 clones, around 78% appearing once. These data come from a study of cytomegalovirus exposure and HLA in healthy donors. Between the trimmed V and J ends, which lost 3 bases and 2 bases, there was a span of 13 bases. The CDR3 runs 15 residues. Germline V gene data show CDR1 as SNHLY and CDR2 as FYNNEI. Study results and caveats: Reports credit the classifier with highly specific, highly sensitive diagnosis of cytomegalovirus status. The dataset shows that most TCR sequences were rare, while some public TCRs occurred in many donors. Because they were indistinguishable, some V segments, including TRBV6-2 and TRBV6-3, were excluded.

This TCR derives from a man aged 25-40 years in good health and CMV-seronegative. V and J are TRBV2 and TRBJ1-1; D is possibly TRBD1 (6 bases). The sequencing input was PBMCs. This CDR3 is CASSEGATFNTEAFF. The CDR3 DNA reads TGTGCCAGCAGTGAGGGGGCCACATTCAACACTGAAGCTTTCTTT.